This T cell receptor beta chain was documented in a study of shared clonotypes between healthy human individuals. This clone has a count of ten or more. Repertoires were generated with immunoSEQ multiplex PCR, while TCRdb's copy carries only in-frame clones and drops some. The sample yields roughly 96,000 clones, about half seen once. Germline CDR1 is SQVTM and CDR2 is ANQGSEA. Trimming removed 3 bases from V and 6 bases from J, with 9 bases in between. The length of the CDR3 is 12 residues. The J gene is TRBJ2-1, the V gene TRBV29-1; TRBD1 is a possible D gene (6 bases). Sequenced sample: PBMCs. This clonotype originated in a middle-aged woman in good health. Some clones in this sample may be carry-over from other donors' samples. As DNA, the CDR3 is TGCAGCGTTGACAGGGGAAGCAATGAGCAGTTCTTC. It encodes CSVDRGSNEQFF.